The TCR beta chain described here comes from a study of OX40 agonist ivuxolimab in advanced cancers. Study information: Across the patients, intravenous ivuxolimab was delivered every 2 weeks at 0.01 to 10 mg/kg.

Profiled with immunoSEQ multiplex PCR; TCRdb holds only in-frame clones, not every one. The sample lists 50,000 to 80,000 clones; 80% to 90% were seen once. Trimming cost V 4 bases and J 5 bases; bases outside gene matches: 6. This CDR3 has 14 amino acids. Germline CDR1 reads SGHRS; CDR2 reads YFSETQ. The TCR originated in an adult with an advanced solid tumor such as melanoma, head and neck, liver or kidney cancer. Sequences were derived from CD4+ or CD8+ T cells sorted from blood, sampled in a trial of the OX40 agonist ivuxolimab. The chain employs TRBV5-1 and TRBJ2-3; TRBD2 matches 8 bases. CDR3 DNA: TGCGCCAGCAGCCTTAGCGGGGATAAAGATACGCAGTATTTT. This sequence encodes CASSLSGDKDTQYF.